This record covers a single T cell receptor beta chain. As yet, its antigen is unknown. At one end the junction does not follow the germline gene, possibly because of a read error. The CDR3 is 16 amino acids. Germline V CDR1 and CDR2: LNHDA, SQIVND (reference sequence). The entry originates in a study of EBV T-cell therapy then PD-1 blockade in nasopharyngeal carcinoma. Treatment denoted: AdE1-LMPpoly-expanded autologous EBV-specific T-cell therapy followed by anti-PD-1 nivolumab. Profiling relied on immunoSEQ multiplex PCR, and the TCRdb table lists in-frame clones only, not all of them. In the table there are about 17,000 clones, over 80% of which are singletons.

V usage is TRBV19 and J usage is TRBJ2-3, with D perhaps TRBD1 or TRBD2 (7 bases each). This specimen was CD8+ T cells from blood, taken at day 0 from a patient whose treatment included autologous EBV-specific T cells and nivolumab. This receptor was identified in a man in his forties with nasopharyngeal carcinoma. CDR3 protein: CASSLDREGSTDTQYF. The CDR3 nucleotides read TGTGCCAGTAGTTTAGACAGGGAGGGCAGCACAGATACGCAGTATTTT.